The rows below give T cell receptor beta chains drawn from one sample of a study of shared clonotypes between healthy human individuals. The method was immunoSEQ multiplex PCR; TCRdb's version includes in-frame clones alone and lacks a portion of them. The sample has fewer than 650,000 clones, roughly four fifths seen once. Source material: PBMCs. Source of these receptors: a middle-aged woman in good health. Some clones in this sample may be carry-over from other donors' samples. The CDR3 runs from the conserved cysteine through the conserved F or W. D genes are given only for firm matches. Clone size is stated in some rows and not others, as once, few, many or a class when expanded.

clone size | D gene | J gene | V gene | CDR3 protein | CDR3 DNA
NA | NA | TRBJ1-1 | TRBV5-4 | CASSLGRQANTEAFF | TGTGCCAGCAGCTTGGGAAGGCAGGCGAACACTGAAGCTTTCTTT
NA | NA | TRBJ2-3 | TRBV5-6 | CASSLVGRNTDTQYF | TGTGCCAGCAGCTTGGTTGGCAGAAACACAGATACGCAGTATTTT
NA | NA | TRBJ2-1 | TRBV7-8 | CASSGRRDTDEQFF | TGTGCCAGCAGCGGCCGCAGGGACACGGATGAGCAGTTCTTC
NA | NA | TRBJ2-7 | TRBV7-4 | CASRGGPYEQYF | TGTGCCAGCAGGGGGGGACCCTACGAGCAGTACTTC
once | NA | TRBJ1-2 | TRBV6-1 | CASSERRGPYGYTF | TGTGCCAGCAGTGAAAGGCGGGGGCCCTATGGCTACACCTTC
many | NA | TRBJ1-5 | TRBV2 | CASSEDHNQPQHF | TGTGCCAGCAGTGAGGACCACAATCAGCCCCAGCATTTT
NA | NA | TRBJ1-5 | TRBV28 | CASSLPATLSQPQHF | TGTGCCAGCAGTTTACCGGCCACGCTCTCTCAGCCCCAGCATTTT
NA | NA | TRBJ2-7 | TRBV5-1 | CASSLEGRPQYF | TGCGCCAGCAGCTTGGAGGGGAGACCGCAGTACTTC
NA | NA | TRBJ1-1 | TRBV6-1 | CASSIEGGSTEAFF | TGTGCCAGCAGTATTGAAGGGGGTAGCACTGAAGCTTTCTTT
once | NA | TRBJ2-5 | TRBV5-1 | CASSLTDTTAGKYF | TGCGCCAGCAGCTTGACCGATACTACGGCAGGAAAGTACTTC
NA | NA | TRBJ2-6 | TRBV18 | CASSPQGSGANVLTF | TGTGCCAGCTCACCACAGGGCTCTGGGGCCAACGTCCTGACTTTC
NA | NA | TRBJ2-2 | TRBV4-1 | CASSQVPGTSTGELFF | TGCGCCAGCAGCCAAGTCCCAGGAACGAGCACCGGGGAGCTGTTTTTT
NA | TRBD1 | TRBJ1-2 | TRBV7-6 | CASSFRGLRGYTF | TGTGCCAGCAGCTTCAGGGGGCTAAGAGGCTACACCTTC
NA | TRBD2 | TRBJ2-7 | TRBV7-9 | CASSFSGTRAYEQYF | TGTGCCAGCAGCTTCTCCGGGACTAGGGCCTACGAGCAGTACTTC
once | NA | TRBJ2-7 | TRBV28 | CASSLASRRTYEQYF | TGTGCCAGCAGTTTGGCGAGCAGAAGAACCTACGAGCAGTACTTC
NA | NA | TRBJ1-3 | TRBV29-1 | CSVEDRGAGDTIYF | TGCAGCGTTGAAGATAGGGGCGCAGGGGACACCATATATTTT
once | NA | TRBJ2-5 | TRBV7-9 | CASSLDTGQETQYF | TGTGCCAGCAGCTTAGACACTGGCCAAGAGACCCAGTACTTC